This T cell receptor (beta chain) comes out of a study of neoadjuvant anti-PD-1 for oral cavity cancer (dated by TCRdb to about 2021). About the full investigation: Before curative-intent surgical resection, most patients were given three to four biweekly doses of nivolumab at 3 mg/kg. Responders were defined as patients with complete response, partial response or stable disease by RECIST 1.1; non-responders were defined as patients with progression. A fourth nivolumab dose was given around day 43 to patients without progression, and definitive surgical resection was performed in those patients on days 50-56. A 33% response rate was observed in the parent correlative cohort, in which about 12 patients were included.

The time point label corresponds to: before neoadjuvant nivolumab. The patients had newly diagnosed stage II-IVA oral cavity squamous cell carcinoma and had not received any prior systemic or radiation treatment. Everyone in the cohort had locally advanced, HPV-negative oral cavity squamous cell carcinoma. Peripheral blood mononuclear cells were analyzed directly and were not maintained or expanded in culture. Samples were obtained from a longitudinal correlative study of a single-arm phase II trial of neoadjuvant nivolumab in oral cavity squamous cell carcinoma. Genomic DNA-based TCRbeta sequencing was performed on subject-matched pre- and post-treatment PBMCs and tumors from three responders and three non-responders. Peripheral blood mononuclear cells were drawn once before nivolumab treatment and a second time after treatment, when surgery took place. The Maxwell RSC DNA from Cells kit was used to extract genomic DNA from PBMCs.

In the germline V gene, CDR1 corresponds to MRHNA and CDR2 to SNTAGT. Reading from cysteine to phenylalanine, the CDR3 counts 14 amino acids. The CDR3 DNA has 42 bases and is translated from base 1. Deletion took 4 bases off V and 9 bases off J, with a span of 16 bases between the germline ends. As for this clone: Its recognized antigen is unknown. Base-call qualities are not available, and no considerably larger clone is one nucleotide away.

For deep sequencing, PBMC libraries mostly used approximately 500 ng of input genomic DNA, with six replicates for each sample. Following the manufacturer's instructions, the team built TCRbeta libraries using the immunoSEQ hsTCRbeta kit. An Illumina NovaSeq 6000 S4 flow cell was used to sequence the final libraries, which had first been combined to 3 nM. The source study handled its data this way. Raw data preprocessing and quality control were performed with the immunoSEQ Analyzer. The analysis was limited to productive rearrangements, and each clonotype was defined by a unique CDR3 amino acid sequence. Using the R package tcR, the researchers computed the Gini-Simpson index as their estimate of repertoire clonality. Gini indices were compared with Student's t test, and associations with tumor size change were assessed by Pearson correlation. TCRdb holds this immuneACCESS table with in-frame rearrangements only. Some clones are missing; in checked studies, unresolved V genes explain under half, and the rest has no known cause. That table gives V, J and clone size, and the DNA gave D and trimming. The sample contains around 18,000 clones, around 69% of them found a single time. The ten largest account for about 2.6% of the sample.

Findings and caveats that apply to the study as a whole: Only a few patients per response group were included in the TCR analyses, and larger cohorts for validation were called for by the authors. Higher pretreatment blood TCRbeta clonality and lower post-treatment tumor TCRbeta clonality were correlated with higher pretreatment blood Treg/Th17 ratios. Within PBMCs, T cell clonality (Gini index) was significantly higher in non-responders than responders after neoadjuvant nivolumab.

The V and J segments used are TRBV6-4 and TRBJ2-1, with TRBD2 perhaps the D gene, on 5 matching bases. Specimen: PBMCs, collected before nivolumab (anti-PD-1) treatment. This TCR derives from a person aged 35-79 years with oral cavity squamous cell carcinoma. The CDR3 here reads CASSVGERSGEQFF. The DNA sequence is TGTGCCAGCAGTGTCGGGGAGCGTTCCGGTGAGCAGTTCTTC.